The present TCR beta chain was sequenced within a study of long-term antiretroviral therapy in people with HIV. Run at survey level, the immunoSEQ assay was version v3.0. TCRdb's table, derived via immunoSEQ multiplex PCR, lists solely in-frame clones and lacks some. The sample records roughly 40,000 clones, 75% to 90% being singletons. The CDR3 covers 15 residues. Germline V CDR1 and CDR2: SGDLS, YYNGEE. V dropped 3 bases and J dropped 3; count of bases not matched to a gene: 6. This clone appeared a few times. Treatment of all HIV participants took place in the United States. This TCR came from a woman between 18 and 30 years old with HIV. The sequencing here drew on unsorted PBMCs, taken just before starting antiretroviral therapy. This chain links TRBV9 with TRBJ2-7; 10 bases are a match to TRBD1. The CDR3 DNA follows: TGTGCCAGCAGCGCCGCCGGGACAGGGGACTACGAGCAGTACTTC. It encodes CASSAAGTGDYEQYF. The full variable domain, in which reference TRBV9 and TRBJ2-7 provide the parts outside the CDR3, is DSGVTQTPKHLITATGQRVTLRCSPRSGDLSVYWYQQSLDQGLQFLIQYYNGEERAKGNILERFSAQQFPDLHSELNLSSLELGDSALYFCASSAAGTGDYEQYFGPGTRLTVT.